The present T cell receptor beta chain was sequenced within a study of shared clonotypes between healthy human individuals. The study, taken as a whole, reports: The sharing of approximately 5.1% of naive CD4 clonotypes was seen across several donors. Non-shared clonotypes had lower generation probabilities than those shared by all four donors. The donor pool, a small one, limited the genetic and exposure-history diversity represented.

Replicate PCRs for sorted subsets used around 200 ng DNA; this equaled 33,000 or so T cell genomes. Profiled with immunoSEQ multiplex PCR; TCRdb holds only in-frame clones, not every one. The sample has about 990,000 clones, around 78% seen once. In germline, CDR1 is SGHTA, CDR2 FQGNSA. The V end lost 2 bases, the J end lost 1 base, and 9 bases lay between the germline ends. This CDR3 is built from 15 residues. Remarks on this clone: Its antigen is undetermined.

The clonotype was recovered from a man between 18 and 35 years old in good health. Some clones in this sample may be carry-over from other donors' samples. The sequenced material came from memory CD4+ T cells from PBMCs. The subset denotes: CD45RA-negative fraction. The chain links TRBV7-2 to TRBJ2-1, with a weak D call TRBD2 (5 bases). In DNA form, the CDR3 reads TGTGCCAGCAGCTTACTAGCACTATCCTACAATGAGCAGTTCTTC. Translating gives CASSLLALSYNEQFF.